This T cell receptor (beta chain) was recorded in a study of T cells after yellow fever vaccination. Trimming cost V 10 bases and J 4 bases, with 18 bases left between them. This CDR3 region has 14 residues. Germline-derived CDR1 and CDR2 are ENHRY and SYGVKD. Many counts were recorded for this clonotype. Its specificity is unknown. General observations from the study: Highly abundant clonotypes carried over from the bulk population could end up in FACS-sorted repertoires as contaminants. Peaking on day 5 versus 15, the secondary response was faster but weaker.

Template-switching 5'RACE yielded the TCR cDNA; a universal primer site and UMIs were added in the process. Each CDR3 protein gets one entry after TCRdb re-called the 5' RACE reads with MiXCR. There are roughly 32,000 distinct CDR3 sequences in the sample; approximately 4% occur only once, and approximately 49% lies in the top ten. This specimen consisted of CD8+ T cells sorted from PBMCs, obtained 5 days after the yellow fever booster vaccination. This chain links TRBV10-3 with TRBJ2-3; TRBD2 might be the D (6 bases). The clonotype was recovered from a man under 40 who received the YFV17D yellow fever vaccine. In nucleotides, the CDR3 is TGTGCCACCGGGAGCTCGGAAGGGGCAGATACGCAGTATTTT. This codes for CATGSSEGADTQYF.